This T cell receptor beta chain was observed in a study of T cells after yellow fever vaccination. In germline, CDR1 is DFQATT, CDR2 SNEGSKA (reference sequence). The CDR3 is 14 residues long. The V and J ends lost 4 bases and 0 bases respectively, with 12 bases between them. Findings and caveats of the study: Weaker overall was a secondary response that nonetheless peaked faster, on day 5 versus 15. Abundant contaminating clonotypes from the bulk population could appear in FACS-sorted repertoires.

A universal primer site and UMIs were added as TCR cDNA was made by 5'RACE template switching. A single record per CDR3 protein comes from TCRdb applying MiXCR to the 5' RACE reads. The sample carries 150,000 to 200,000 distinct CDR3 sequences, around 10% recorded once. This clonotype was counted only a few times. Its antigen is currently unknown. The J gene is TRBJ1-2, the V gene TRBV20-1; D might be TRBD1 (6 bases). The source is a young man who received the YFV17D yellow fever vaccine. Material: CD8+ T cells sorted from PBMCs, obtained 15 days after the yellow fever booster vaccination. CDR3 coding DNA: TGCAGTGCTACCGGGACAACAACTAACTATGGCTACACCTTC. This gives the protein CSATGTTTNYGYTF.